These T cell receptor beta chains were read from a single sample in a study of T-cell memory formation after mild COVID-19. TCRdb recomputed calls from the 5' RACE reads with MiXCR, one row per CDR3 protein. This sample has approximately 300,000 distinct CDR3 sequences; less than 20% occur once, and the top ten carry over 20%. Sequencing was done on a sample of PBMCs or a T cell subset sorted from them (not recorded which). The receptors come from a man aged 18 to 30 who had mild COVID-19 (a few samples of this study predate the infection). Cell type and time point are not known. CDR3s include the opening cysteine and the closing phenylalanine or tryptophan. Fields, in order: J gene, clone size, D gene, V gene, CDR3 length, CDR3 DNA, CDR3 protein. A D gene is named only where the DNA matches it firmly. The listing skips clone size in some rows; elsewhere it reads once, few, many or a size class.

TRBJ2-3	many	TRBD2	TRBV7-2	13	TGTGCCAGCAGCTTAGAGCGGGGAAATACGCAGTATTTT	CASSLERGNTQYF
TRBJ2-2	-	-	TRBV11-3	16	TGTGCCAGCAGCTTAGTACTCGGGGGTACCACCGGGGAGCTGTTTTTT	CASSLVLGGTTGELFF
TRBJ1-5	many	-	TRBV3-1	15	TGTGCCAGCAGCCAAGGCCCAGGGGCCGTTCAGCCCCAGCATTTT	CASSQGPGAVQPQHF
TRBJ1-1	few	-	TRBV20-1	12	TGCAGTGCTGACCGGGAAACCACTGAAGCTTTCTTT	CSADRETTEAFF
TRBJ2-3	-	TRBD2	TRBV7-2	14	TGTGCCAGCAGCTTACATGGGGGGGCAGATACGCAGTATTTT	CASSLHGGADTQYF
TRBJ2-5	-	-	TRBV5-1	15	TGCGCCAGCAGCTTGGTAGGAGGGTTTTCGGAGACCCAGTACTTC	CASSLVGGFSETQYF
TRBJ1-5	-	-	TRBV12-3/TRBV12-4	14	TGTGCCAGCAGTTTGGAGACACCGGTTCAGCCCCAGCATTTT	CASSLETPVQPQHF
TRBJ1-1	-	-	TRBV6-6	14	TGTGCCACCATCGGAGGGAGAACGGGCACTGAAGCTTTCTTT	CATIGGRTGTEAFF
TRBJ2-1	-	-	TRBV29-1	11	TGCAGCGTTGATAGGGGGGGTGAGCAGTTCTTC	CSVDRGGEQFF
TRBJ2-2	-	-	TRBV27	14	TGTGCCAGTTCCCTTAGGATCCGAACCGGGGAGCTGTTTTTT	CASSLRIRTGELFF
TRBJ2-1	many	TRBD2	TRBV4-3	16	TGCGCCAGCAGCCAAGATCCTAGCGGGGGCTACAATGAGCAGTTCTTC	CASSQDPSGGYNEQFF
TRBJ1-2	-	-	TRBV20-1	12	TGCAGTGCTAGAGATCGATTGGAAGGCTACACCTTC	CSARDRLEGYTF
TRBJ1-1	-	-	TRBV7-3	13	TGTGCCAGCAGCGGGGGTGAAGGTACTGAAGCTTTCTTT	CASSGGEGTEAFF
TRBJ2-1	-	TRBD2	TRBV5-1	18	TGCGCCAGCAGCAGAGGGGGACTAGCGGGGGGCTTTCCCCCTGAGCAGTTCTTC	CASSRGGLAGGFPPEQFF
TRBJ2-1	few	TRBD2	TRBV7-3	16	TGTGCCAGCAGCTTTACCGGGACTAGTACGGGCAATGAGCAGTTCTTC	CASSFTGTSTGNEQFF
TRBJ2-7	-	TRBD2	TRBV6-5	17	TGTGCCAGCACCGAAAACCCGCGACTAGCGGGGCCCTACGAGCAGTACTTC	CASTENPRLAGPYEQYF
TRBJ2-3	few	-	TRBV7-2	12	TGTGCCAGCAGGCCTCAAGCAGATACGCAGTATTTT	CASRPQADTQYF
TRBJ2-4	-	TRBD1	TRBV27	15	TGTGCCAGCATGAAGGGGGCGCGAACCAAAAACATTCAGTACTTC	CASMKGARTKNIQYF
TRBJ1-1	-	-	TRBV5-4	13	TGTGCCAGCAGCTCCGTCGCGAACACTGAAGCTTTCTTT	CASSSVANTEAFF
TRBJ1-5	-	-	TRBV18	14	TGTGCCAGCTCACCAAGATCGGGGGGCCAGCCCCAGCATTTT	CASSPRSGGQPQHF